The 10 T cell receptor beta chains given below trace back to one sample, sequenced in a study of cytotoxic CD8 clonotypes in ibrutinib-treated CLL. Profiling relied on immunoSEQ multiplex PCR, and the TCRdb table lists in-frame clones only, not all of them. In the table there are some 150,000 clones, about three quarters of which are singletons. Material: PBMCs, obtained after 24 months of ibrutinib treatment. The receptors stem from a human donor with chronic lymphocytic leukemia.

The chain combines TRBV7-6 with TRBJ2-7; no clear D. CDR3 length: 13 amino acids. The ends were cut back, 2 bases at V and 0 bases at J, with 5 bases in the middle. Germline loops: CDR1 SGHVS, CDR2 FNYEAQ. CDR3 loop: CASSLFTSYEQYF. CDR3 in DNA: TGTGCCAGCAGCTTATTCACCTCCTACGAGCAGTACTTC. Complete variable domain (other parts from reference TRBV7-6 and TRBJ2-7): GAGVSQSPRYKVTKRGQDVALRCDPISGHVSLYWYRQALGQGPEFLTYFNYEAQQDKSGLPNDRFSAERPEGSISTLTIQRTEQRDSAMYRCASSLFTSYEQYFGPGTRLTVT.

The chain carries TRBV4-3 and TRBJ2-1; 9 bases agree with TRBD2. The CDR3 covers 21 residues. The V segment lost 0 bases and the J segment 4 bases; nucleotides outside the gene matches: 19. Germline V lookup: CDR1 LGHNA, CDR2 YSLEER. The CDR3 sequence: CASSQDGWGLAGSQRYNEQFF. CDR3 coding DNA: TGCGCCAGCAGCCAAGATGGGTGGGGGCTAGCGGGAAGTCAGCGTTACAATGAGCAGTTCTTC.

The rearrangement uses TRBV28 and TRBJ2-7, with unresolved D. Germline V CDR1 and CDR2: MDHEN, SYDVKM. The CDR3 loop spans 11 amino acids. V was pared by 6 bases and J by 3 bases, with 6 bases between. The CDR3 is CASRSNYEQYF. In DNA form, the CDR3 reads TGTGCCAGCAGATCCAACTACGAGCAGTACTTC. Combining the CDR3 with reference TRBV28 and TRBJ2-7 gives the whole variable domain DVKVTQSSRYLVKRTGEKVFLECVQDMDHENMFWYRQDPGLGLRLIYFSYDVKMKEKGDIPEGYSVSREKKERFSLILESASTNQTSMYLCASRSNYEQYFGPGTRLTVT.

The J gene is TRBJ2-7, the V gene TRBV10-3; 7 nucleotides align to TRBD2. CDR3 length: 13 residues. V was pared by 10 bases and J by 3 bases, with 9 bases of the junction left unmatched. Germline V gives CDR1 ENHRY, CDR2 SYGVKD. The CDR3 sequence: CATGPGEGYEQYF. The CDR3 coding sequence is TGTGCCACCGGGCCTGGGGAGGGCTACGAGCAGTACTTC.

This clone came up once. Compared with germline, one end of the junction differs, possibly owing to a read error. The genes are TRBV5-5 and TRBJ1-2, with D uncertain. The CDR3 totals 15 residues. Germline lookup yields CDR1 SGHKS and CDR2 YYEKEE (reference sequence). CDR3 region: CASSLDLVGRTRPMF. The CDR3, as DNA: TGTGCCAGCAGCTTGGATTTAGTCGGCAGGACGCGGCCCATGTTC.

This clone has more than one count but fewer than ten. The CDR3 coding sequence is TGCGCCAGCAAATCAAGGCCCGAGAACACTGAAGCTTTCTTT. Amino acid sequence: CASKSRPENTEAFF. The gene calls are TRBV5-1 and TRBJ1-1, with D hard to call. From germline, CDR1 is SGHRS and CDR2 YFSETQ. This CDR3 is built from 14 residues. V lost 6 bases and J lost 1, with 13 bases in between.

CDR3 in DNA: TGTGCCAGCAGCGTAGGGGGACAGGACTACGAGCAGTACTTC. Its protein product is CASSVGGQDYEQYF. V gene TRBV9 combines with J gene TRBJ2-7; 8 bases are shared with TRBD1. The CDR3 is 14 residues long. V was pared by 0 bases and J by 3 bases, with 2 bases of the junction left unmatched. CDR1 SGDLS and CDR2 YYNGEE come from the germline V gene. The full variable domain, in which reference TRBV9 and TRBJ2-7 provide the parts outside the CDR3, is DSGVTQTPKHLITATGQRVTLRCSPRSGDLSVYWYQQSLDQGLQFLIQYYNGEERAKGNILERFSAQQFPDLHSELNLSSLELGDSALYFCASSVGGQDYEQYFGPGTRLTVT.

The V and J genes are TRBV14 and TRBJ2-5, with D perhaps assigned TRBD1 or TRBD2 (5 bases each). Trimming took off 1 base at V and 2 bases at J, with 11 bases between the two ends. Looked up from germline, CDR1 is SGHDN and CDR2 is FVKESK. The CDR3 sequence is 15 residues long. DNA for the CDR3: TGTGCCAGCAGCCAAGCTCTAGGGGAGCAAGAGACCCAGTACTTC. This sequence encodes CASSQALGEQETQYF.

This chain uses TRBV6-1 with TRBJ1-3; TRBD1 matches at 8 bases. The J segment lost 0 bases and the V segment lost 0 bases, leaving 13 bases of the junction unmatched. This CDR3 is 20 amino acids long. Germline V gene data show CDR1 as MNHNS and CDR2 as SASEGT. The CDR3 DNA reads as TGTGCCAGCAGTGAAGCGATCCCGGGACAGGTCCCAATCTCTGGAAACACCATATATTTT. Amino acid sequence: CASSEAIPGQVPISGNTIYF.

The chain joins TRBV18 to TRBJ2-3; 7 positions agree with TRBD2. CDR3 length equals 16 residues. Trimming at V came to 0 bases and at J to 2 bases, leaving 5 bases not matched to a gene. Germline V gene lookup returns CDR1 KGHSH and CDR2 LQKENI. The CDR3 protein is CASSPPGEGYTDTQYF. Written as DNA, the CDR3 is TGTGCCAGCTCACCACCGGGGGAGGGGTACACAGATACGCAGTATTTT.